The sequence of this T cell receptor beta chain was determined in a study of cytomegalovirus exposure and HLA in healthy donors. Study observations and caveats: A later look showed TCR association rates differing by HLA locus, highest for DRB1 and lowest for HLA-C.

This PCR relied on a set of 60 Vbeta primers and 13 Jbeta primers. TCRdb's copy holds only in-frame clones and misses some; the assay was immunoSEQ multiplex PCR. The sample totals some 130,000 clones. About this clone itself: The antigen is undetermined.

In germline, CDR1 is DFQATT, CDR2 SNEGSKA (reference sequence). The V end was cut by 6 bases, the J end by 5 bases, with 10 bases between. The CDR3 loop spans 11 amino acids. This TCR was recovered from a woman aged 40 to 50 in good health and CMV-seronegative. The chain couples TRBV20-1 to TRBJ2-5, with D unresolved. The sequenced sample was PBMCs. CDR3 residues: CSAAPRETQYF. In nucleotides, the CDR3 is TGCAGTGCCGCCCCCCGGGAGACCCAGTACTTC.